This T cell receptor beta chain appears in the sequencing data of a study of T cells in Graves' hyperthyroidism and ophthalmopathy (dated by TCRdb to between 2017 and 2020). Regarding the study in general: Peripheral blood was collected at initial diagnosis, before any treatment. In addition, the study compared T-cell repertoires in thyroid tissue and in blood from several Graves' hyperthyroidism patients. Prospective prediction of ophthalmopathy was tested in an independent validation cohort of approximately 18 hyperthyroidism patients and 17 patients who later progressed to ophthalmopathy. According to the paper, TCR Vbeta CDR3 sequencing was carried out on some 130 peripheral blood samples, which came from about 45 ophthalmopathy, roughly 75 hyperthyroidism and some 17 progressor patients. A discovery cohort of about 96 patients, 43 with Graves' ophthalmopathy and approximately 57 with stable Graves' hyperthyroidism, was used to find distinguishing TCR V-J signatures. For training and testing, the roughly 97 patients in the discovery cohort were randomly divided in a 7:3 ratio. Following sampling, methimazole starting at 30 mg daily was given to hyperthyroidism patients, and high-dose intravenous methylprednisolone was given to ophthalmopathy patients.

As regards this clonotype: Its antigen has not been determined. A much bigger clone sits one base away, suggesting this may be a read error.

From the cysteine up to the phenylalanine, the CDR3 has a length of 17 residues. Here the CDR3 DNA is all that survives: 51 bases in frame from base 1. Sequences SGHKS (CDR1) and YYEKEE (CDR2) are obtained from the germline V gene (reference sequence). Study-wide findings and limitations: In validation, progression to ophthalmopathy was predicted by the model with 70.59% sensitivity and 72% to 80% specificity, a median of around 5.9 months before onset. A 13 V-J signature model separated ophthalmopathy from stable hyperthyroidism, with approximately 87% sensitivity and 81% to 83% specificity in cross-validation and 80%/75% in testing. Most expanded thyroid clonotypes (frequency above 0.001) were also detected in blood, suggesting blood repertoires may reflect thyroid immune responses. Sample size was not statistically predetermined, and blinding of investigators to group allocation was not performed.

Ophthalmopathy patients had moderately to severely active disease, with a Clinical Activity Score of 3 or more, a NOSPECS grade of 4 or more, and a disease duration of less than 3 months. Patients with uncontrolled infections, other autoimmune diseases, pregnancy or lactation were excluded. Diagnoses were based on clinical symptoms, serum thyroxine and TRAb, thyroid ultrasound and orbital computed tomography. Ficoll-Paque density gradient centrifugation was used to isolate PBMCs from 8.5 to 10 ml of fresh peripheral blood. Total RNA was extracted with Trizol reagent, and quality was checked on an Agilent 2100 Bioanalyzer. Amplification of TCR beta CDR3 regions was carried out from RNA transcripts. The TCR CDR3 was subjected to a first round of RT-PCR using the HTBI primer set and the Qiagen OneStep RT-PCR kit. A second multiplex PCR round built the libraries, followed by size selection and purification. Libraries were sequenced paired-end with 100 bp reads on an Illumina HiSeq2000. The paper's processing steps were these. Raw data were processed with SOAPnuke, discarding reads with adapters, uncalled bases, mean Phred below 15, or no exact constant-primer or identifier match. High-quality paired reads were merged using COPE v1.2.5, and each unique nucleotide sequence was defined as a clonotype. Clonotypes were aligned to IMGT TRBV, TRBD and TRBJ reference segments using MiTCR v1.1. The analysis was restricted to V-J combinations with a frequency above 0.0001, which together covered 99% to 99.2% of the repertoires. A TCS score was defined as the ratio of F50 (clonal expansion) to E x V (chaos), with BLOSUM62-based TCRdist applied between CDR3 peptides within each V-J. Welch's t-statistics and random forest reduced roughly 530 V-J features to some 14, which were used in a naive Bayes classifier (R e1071). TCRdb reran the public reads through fastp at Q25 and MiXCR, keeping productive beta chains. Each record represents a unique CDR3 protein, reported with the most common genes and DNA among its rows. The V and J calls follow TCRdb's processing rather than the paper's. The sample table lists roughly 250,000 distinct CDR3 sequences, about a sixth of them with a count of one. Jointly, the top ten make up around 30% of the sample.

This clonotype was sampled from a woman aged 18-30 years with Graves' ophthalmopathy. The V and J genes are TRBV5-5 and TRBJ2-3, with a weak D call of TRBD2 (6 bases match). Sequencing was carried out using blood. The DNA sequence is TGCGCCAGCAGCCAGGAGACTAACGGGAGCCCAGGAGATACGCAGTATTTT. The encoded protein is CASSQETNGSPGDTQYF.